This TCR beta chain was recovered during a study of T cell responses to AZD1222 COVID-19 vaccine. The study's findings and limits: Mapped onto spike, vaccine-associated CD4 TCRs spanned it and were dominant at 160-218 and 743-854.

Assay used: immunoSEQ multiplex PCR; TCRdb lists only in-frame clones, some missing. Counted here are around 100,000 clones, more than 65% occurring once; the ten biggest clones make up roughly 10%. The CDR3 extends over 15 amino acids. Germline V gene sequence: CDR1 SGHTA, CDR2 FQGNSA. Trimming shortened V by 8 bases and J by 3 bases, and 17 bases separated the two germline ends. This clone has only a few counts. Its specificity is not known. The material sequenced was peripheral blood, taken on day 0 of AZD1222 vaccination. The clonotype was recovered from an adult in good health. The V gene is TRBV7-2, the J gene TRBJ2-1; possible D gene TRBD2, 6 bases. CDR3 nucleotides: TGTGCCAGCGCACCCACCACTAGCAGCTACAATGAGCAGTTCTTC. This codes for CASAPTTSSYNEQFF.